A single sample gave rise to the 12 T cell receptor beta chains below, sequenced in a study of shared clonotypes between healthy human individuals. Naive CD8 cells, CD45RO-negative and positively selected for CCR7, excluded terminally differentiated effector memory CD45RA+ cells. Here immunoSEQ multiplex PCR was the method, and the copy in TCRdb shows in-frame clones only, minus some. The sample carries 2 million or so clones, roughly 95% recorded once. Sequenced: naive CD8+ T cells sorted from blood. These receptor sequences come from a man between 18 and 29 years old in good health.

This rearrangement joins TRBV7-9 to TRBJ2-7, with 8 positions matching TRBD1. Germline lookup yields CDR1 SEHNR and CDR2 FQNEAQ (reference sequence). Losses at the gene ends were 5 bases for V and 6 bases for J; bases not matched to a gene: 6. The CDR3 length is 13 residues. DNA of the CDR3: TGTGCCAGCAGCCCTCCGGACAGGGCCGAGCAGTACTTC. This translates into CASSPPDRAEQYF.

V gene TRBV27 combines with J gene TRBJ2-3; 9 bases align to TRBD1. Germline V gene lookup returns CDR1 MNHEY and CDR2 SMNVEV (reference sequence). This CDR3 has 18 residues. The V segment lost 5 bases and the J segment 2 bases; nucleotides outside the gene matches: 14. The CDR3 DNA reads as TGTGCCAGCAGTGACCCCGGGACAGGGTATATCGCCACAGATACGCAGTATTTT. It encodes CASSDPGTGYIATDTQYF.

The chain links TRBV12-5 to TRBJ1-5; TRBD1 matches at 7 bases. This CDR3 is 16 amino acids long. Trimming at V came to 5 bases and at J to 5 bases, leaving 12 bases not matched to a gene. CDR1 and CDR2 (germline): LGHNT, FRNRAP. CDR3 sequence (DNA): TGTGCTAGTGGTCCCGGGACAGCGACCGTTCATCAGCCCCAGCATTTT. Translated: CASGPGTATVHQPQHF.

This clone was seen a single time. The chain employs TRBV5-6 and TRBJ2-7; a possible D gene is TRBD1 (6 bases). The germline V gene has CDR1 SGHDT and CDR2 YYEEEE. The CDR3 runs 15 residues. V dropped 0 bases and J dropped 3 bases, with 13 bases sitting between them. The CDR3: CASSLVSGASYEQYF. Here the CDR3 DNA reads TGTGCCAGCAGCTTGGTGTCAGGGGCCAGCTACGAGCAGTACTTC.

The rearrangement links TRBV11-2 to TRBJ2-2; 7 nucleotides agree with TRBD2. The CDR3 totals 15 residues. Germline loops: CDR1 SGHAT, CDR2 FQNNGV. With 5 bases clipped from V and 8 bases from J, the junction kept 11 bases outside the gene matches. The CDR3 here is CASSPAAGVTGELFF. In DNA, the CDR3 is TGTGCCAGCAGCCCCGCGGCGGGGGTAACTGGGGAGCTGTTTTTT.

This rearrangement joins TRBV9 to TRBJ2-7, with TRBD1 matching 9 bases. The CDR3 contains 14 residues. The germline V gene encodes CDR1 SGDLS and CDR2 YYNGEE. V was pared by 3 bases and J by 6 bases, with 7 bases of the junction left unmatched. Here the CDR3 reads CASSAPGQGSEQYF. The CDR3 region has the DNA TGTGCCAGCAGCGCCCCGGGACAGGGCTCCGAGCAGTACTTC.

The genes are TRBV29-1 and TRBJ2-3; D possibly uses TRBD1 or TRBD2 (6 bases each). CDR1 is SQVTM, CDR2 ANQGSEA, per germline. CDR3 length: 13 residues. The V and J ends lost 3 bases and 5 bases respectively, with 12 bases between them. The CDR3 loop reads CSVETGAEDTQYF. Written as DNA, the CDR3 is TGCAGCGTTGAGACGGGGGCAGAAGATACGCAGTATTTT.

This clone was counted a single time. Other nucleotide sequences in the sample specify the same CDR3. The chain uses TRBV9 and TRBJ2-7; D call uncertain. This CDR3 comprises 14 residues. CDR1 and CDR2 (germline): SGDLS, YYNGEE. Deletions cut 0 bases from V and 2 bases from J, with 9 bases between. The CDR3 loop is CASSVVAETYEQYF. The CDR3, as DNA: TGTGCCAGCAGCGTAGTTGCGGAGACCTACGAGCAGTACTTC.

The gene calls are TRBV6-5 and TRBJ2-5; D may be TRBD1 (6 bases). The V gene's germline CDR1 is MNHEY and CDR2 SVGAGI. This CDR3 region has 12 residues. V was clipped by 4 bases and J by 5 bases, with 8 bases between them. CDR3 amino acids: CASSSDRETQYF. CDR3 sequence (DNA): TGTGCCAGCAGTTCCGACAGGGAGACCCAGTACTTC.

V and J are TRBV4-1 and TRBJ2-7; the D gene is possibly TRBD1 (5 bases). The CDR3 is made up of 16 amino acids. Germline V CDR1 and CDR2: MGHRA, YSYEKL. The ends were cut back, 1 base at V and 6 bases at J, with 19 bases in the middle. In DNA, the CDR3 is TGCGCCAGCAGCCAAGTAATTTTATCGGCAGGGTTCGAGCAGTACTTC. Its protein product is CASSQVILSAGFEQYF.

The V call is TRBV4-1, the J call TRBJ1-2; tentative D call: TRBD1 (6 bases). Trimming took 6 bases from V and 8 from J, leaving 19 bases between them. The CDR3 runs 14 residues. The germline gives CDR1 MGHRA, CDR2 YSYEKL. The CDR3 coding sequence is TGCGCCAGCAGACTCCCGGGACATCCTCCGGGCTACACCTTC. Its translation: CASRLPGHPPGYTF.

This clone came up once. The V gene is TRBV4-1, the J gene TRBJ2-1; unclear D gene. Per the germline V gene, CDR1 is MGHRA and CDR2 is YSYEKL. CDR3 length: 15 residues. V lost 1 base to trimming and J lost 1 base, with 8 bases between them. The CDR3 coding sequence is TGCGCCAGCAGCCAAGGTTCGTTATCCTACAATGAGCAGTTCTTC. This gives the protein CASSQGSLSYNEQFF.